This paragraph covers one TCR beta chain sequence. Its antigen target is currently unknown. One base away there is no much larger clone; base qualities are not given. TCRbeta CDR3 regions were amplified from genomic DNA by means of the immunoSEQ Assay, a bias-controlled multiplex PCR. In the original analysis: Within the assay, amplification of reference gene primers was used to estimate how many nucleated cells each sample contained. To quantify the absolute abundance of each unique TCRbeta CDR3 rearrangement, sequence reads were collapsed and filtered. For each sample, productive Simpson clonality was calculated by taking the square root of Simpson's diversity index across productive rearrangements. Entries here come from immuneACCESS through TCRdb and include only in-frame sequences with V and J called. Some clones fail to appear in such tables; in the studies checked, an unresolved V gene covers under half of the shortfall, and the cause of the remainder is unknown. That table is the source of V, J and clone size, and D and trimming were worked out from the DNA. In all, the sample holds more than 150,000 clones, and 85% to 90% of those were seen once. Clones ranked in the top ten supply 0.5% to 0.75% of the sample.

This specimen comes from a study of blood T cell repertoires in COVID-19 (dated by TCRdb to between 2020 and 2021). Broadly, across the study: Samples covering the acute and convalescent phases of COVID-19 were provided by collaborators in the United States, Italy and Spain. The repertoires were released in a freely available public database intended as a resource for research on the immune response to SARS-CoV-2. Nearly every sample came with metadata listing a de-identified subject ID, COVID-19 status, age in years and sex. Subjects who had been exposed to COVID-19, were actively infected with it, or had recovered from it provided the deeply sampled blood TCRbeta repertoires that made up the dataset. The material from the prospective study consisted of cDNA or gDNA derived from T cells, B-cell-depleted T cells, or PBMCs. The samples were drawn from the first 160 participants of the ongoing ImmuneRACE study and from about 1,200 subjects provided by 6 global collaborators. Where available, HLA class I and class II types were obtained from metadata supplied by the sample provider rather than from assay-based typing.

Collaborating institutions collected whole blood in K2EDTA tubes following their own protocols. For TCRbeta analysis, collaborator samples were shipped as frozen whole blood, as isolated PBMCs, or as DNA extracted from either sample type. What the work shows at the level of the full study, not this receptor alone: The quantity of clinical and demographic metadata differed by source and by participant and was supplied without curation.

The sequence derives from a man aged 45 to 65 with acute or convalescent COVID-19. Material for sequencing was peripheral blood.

The DNA sequence is as follows: TGTGCCAGTAGTATACAGGGGGCCTCCGGGGAGCTGTTTTTT. This is translated as CASSIQGASGELFF. The chain is made from TRBV19 and TRBJ2-2; 8 central bases correspond to TRBD1. For this chain, trimming is 2 bases at the V end and 6 bases at the J end, and the number of junction bases without a gene match is 2. Including the terminal cysteine and phenylalanine, the CDR3 comprises 14 residues. Kept here is only the CDR3 DNA, which spans 42 bases and is read in frame from base 1. The germline V gene (reference sequence) provides CDR1 LNHDA and CDR2 SQIVND.